This T cell receptor beta chain appears in the sequencing data of a study of cytomegalovirus exposure and HLA in healthy donors. Turning to the study itself: There were 88 million or so unique TCRs (from HLA-typed donors) in an early data release. Points from the study as a whole: TRBV6-2, TRBV6-3 and some other V segments were unresolvable in 87-base-pair reads.

V lost 0 bases and J 4 bases, leaving 7 bases between the germline ends. The CDR3 spans 14 residues. Germline V gene sequence: CDR1 MGHRA, CDR2 YSYEKL. Researchers ran the PCR with 60 Vbeta and 13 Jbeta primers. Sequencing used immunoSEQ multiplex PCR; TCRdb keeps in-frame clones, though not all of them. The table includes 100,000 to 150,000 clones, around 80% detected once. A remark on this clone: Its antigen is not known.

This TCR came from a woman aged 55-69 years in good health and CMV-seropositive. Material for sequencing was PBMCs. V and J are TRBV4-1 and TRBJ1-5; D gene unclear. The CDR3 sequence is CASSQDPGNQPQHF. Here the CDR3 DNA reads TGCGCCAGCAGCCAAGATCCGGGGAATCAGCCCCAGCATTTT.